Shown below are 11 T cell receptor beta chains from a single sample sequenced in a study of blood T cell repertoires in COVID-19. Method: immunoSEQ multiplex PCR; TCRdb's copy keeps in-frame clones and lacks some. This table holds a few hundred thousand clones, around 89% found once. Input material: peripheral blood. These receptors were collected from a woman aged 25 to 39 with COVID-19, enrolled during active disease.

This chain joins TRBV4-2 and TRBJ1-1; perhaps TRBD1 as D (5 bases). Between the trimmed V and J ends, which lost 1 base and 5 bases, there was a span of 11 bases. CDR1 is LGHNA, CDR2 YNFKEQ, per germline. This CDR3 contains 14 residues. The CDR3 DNA sequence: TGTGCCAGCAGCCAAGGGGAGGGGTATACTGAAGCTTTCTTT. It translates to CASSQGEGYTEAFF.

The V and J genes are TRBV3-1 (or the pseudogene TRBV3-2) and TRBJ1-3; D is undetermined. Trimming shortened V by 4 bases and J by 0 bases, and 7 bases separated the two germline ends. CDR3 length: 14 amino acids. CDR1 LGHDT and CDR2 YNNKEL come from the germline V gene (reference sequence). CDR3 region: CASSPGFSGNTIYF. CDR3 coding DNA: TGTGCCAGCAGCCCGGGGTTCTCTGGAAACACCATATATTTT.

As to this clone: In the same sample, other DNA sequences code for this CDR3. This CDR3 reads CASSRGGFTDTQYF. The CDR3 nucleotides read TGTGCCAGCAGTCGTGGGGGCTTCACAGATACGCAGTATTTT. This sequence joins TRBV27 and TRBJ2-3; weak D call: TRBD1 (6 bases). V was pared by 5 bases and J by 2 bases, with 11 bases between. The CDR3 has 14 amino acids. From germline, CDR1 is MNHEY and CDR2 SMNVEV (reference sequence).

V gene TRBV10-3 combines with J gene TRBJ1-2; D unresolved. Germline V gene lookup returns CDR1 ENHRY and CDR2 SYGVKD. Trimming removed 0 bases at V and 4 bases at J, with 9 bases between. The CDR3 runs 14 residues. CDR3 in amino acids: CAISESSPSYGYTF. The CDR3 DNA follows: TGTGCCATCAGTGAGTCGAGCCCTAGCTATGGCTACACCTTC.

The chain combines TRBV7-2 with TRBJ2-5; TRBD1 matches at 7 bases. CDR1 and CDR2 from the germline V gene are SGHTA and FQGNSA. The CDR3 contains 15 residues. Trimming took 5 bases from V and 3 from J; bases not matched to a gene: 9. CDR3 loop: CASSRPWDSEETQYF. For the CDR3, the DNA is TGTGCCAGCAGCAGACCCTGGGACAGCGAAGAGACCCAGTACTTC.

In DNA, the CDR3 is TGCGCCAGCAGTGACCGAATAGCGGGGGGGCTCGATTACAATGAGCAGTTCTTC. This translates into CASSDRIAGGLDYNEQFF. The V call is TRBV10-1, the J call TRBJ2-1; 11 bases are shared with TRBD2. J was trimmed by 4 bases and V by 3 bases; bases with no gene match: 11. The CDR3 spans 18 residues. Germline V gene sequence: CDR1 WNHNN, CDR2 SYGVQD (reference sequence).

The V call is TRBV5-6, the J call TRBJ1-6, with D perhaps TRBD1 (6 bases). The CDR3 is made up of 17 amino acids. Trimming pared 5 bases from V and 3 bases from J, leaving 18 bases between. CDR1 and CDR2 from the germline V gene are SGHDT and YYEEEE. The CDR3 DNA reads TGTGCCAGCAGGATCCAGAGACAGGTTGGCTATAATTCACCCCTCCACTTT. Residues: CASRIQRQVGYNSPLHF.

The sample holds a few counts of this clone. One end of the junction varies from germline; a read error may be responsible. V is TRBV7-7 and J is TRBJ2-1; perhaps TRBD2 as D (7 bases). The germline gives CDR1 SSHAT, CDR2 FNYEAQ (reference sequence). CDR3 length equals 15 residues. CDR3 in amino acids: CASSPRSGDNNEQFF. The CDR3, as DNA: TGTGCTAGCAGCCCGAGGAGCGGGGACAACAATGAGCAGTTCTTC. The variable domain in full, with the rest retrieved from reference TRBV7-7 and TRBJ2-1, is GAGVSQSPRYKVTKRGQDVTLRCDPISSHATLYWYQQALGQGPEFLTYFNYEAQPDKSGLPSDRFSAERPEGSISTLTIQRTEQRDSAMYRCASSPRSGDNNEQFFGPGTRLTVL.

V gene TRBV27 combines with J gene TRBJ1-2; a weak D match, TRBD1 (5 bases). Trimming removed 6 bases from V and 4 bases from J, with 15 bases in between. Germline CDR1 is MNHEY and CDR2 is SMNVEV (reference sequence). The CDR3 has 14 residues. Here the CDR3 DNA reads TGTGCCAGCAGGGAACAGGTAGACCCCTATGGCTACACCTTC. Translation gives CASREQVDPYGYTF.

V and J are TRBV7-8 and TRBJ2-1; weak D call: TRBD1 (6 bases). Germline lookup yields CDR1 SGHVS and CDR2 FQNEAQ. Deletions cut 5 bases from V and 1 base from J, with 18 bases between. The CDR3 totals 17 residues. Written as DNA, the CDR3 is TGTGCCAGCAGCCCCAGGGGCGCCTCAACATCCTACAATGAGCAGTTCTTC. The encoded protein is CASSPRGASTSYNEQFF.

This clone showed up just once. This chain connects TRBV23-1 to TRBJ1-1; TRBD1 aligns across 9 bases. TRBV23-1 is filed as an ORF, its function uncertain. The CDR3 is 15 residues long. The junction had 9 bases not matched to a gene; V was cut back by 5 bases and J by 5 bases. The CDR3 bases are TGCGCCAGCAGTTACCCTCGACAGGGGGGAACTGAAGCTTTCTTT. It translates to CASSYPRQGGTEAFF.